This T cell receptor beta chain was identified during a study of shared clonotypes between healthy human individuals. J was trimmed by 6 bases and V by 2 bases; bases with no gene match: 8. The germline gives CDR1 SGHDT, CDR2 YYEEEE. The length of the CDR3 is 14 residues. Deep was the level at which the assay was run. Sequencing used immunoSEQ multiplex PCR; TCRdb keeps in-frame clones, though not all of them. In the table there are about 1 million clones, more than 65% of which are singletons. This receptor was taken from a young man in good health. Sequencing used memory CD4+ T cells sorted from blood. Documented subset: CD45RA-negative fraction. This chain connects TRBV5-6 to TRBJ2-7, with 7 positions matching TRBD1. CDR3: CASSLPGGVGEQYF. The DNA of the CDR3 is TGTGCCAGCAGCTTACCAGGGGGAGTGGGCGAGCAGTACTTC.